The clone carrying this TCR beta chain was recorded a few times. Its antigen is currently unknown. Trimming cost V 0 bases and J 4 bases, with 12 bases left between them. The CDR3 length is 15 residues. The germline gives CDR1 LGHNA, CDR2 YSLEER. TCRdb itself ran the reads through MiXCR, one entry per CDR3 protein. This table holds around 540,000 distinct CDR3 sequences, 33% found once. This record comes from a study of T cell repertoires in cytomegalovirus infection. Study-wide background: The study used recently identified HLA-C-restricted and well-studied HLA-B-restricted CMV epitopes. Signatures in public TCR beta sequences pointed to both CMV infection and matching HLA type.

Broader study findings: Cumulative frequency of public TCR beta families picked out carriers of CMV plus the relevant HLA. Ex vivo, HLA-C-restricted CMV-specific TCR beta clonotypes prevailed over the rest of the response.

The sample was cultured PBMCs, taken from culture after CMV antigen stimulation. V and J are TRBV4-3 and TRBJ2-5, with D unclear. This receptor was identified in a human donor in good health (CMV status not recorded). Some clones in this sample may be carry-over from other donors' samples. DNA of the CDR3: TGCGCCAGCAGCCAAGAGCGGTGGTCTACAGAGACCCAGTACTTC. Encoded protein: CASSQERWSTETQYF.